This TCR beta chain was sequenced during a study of T cells in Graves' hyperthyroidism and ophthalmopathy. RNA transcripts gave rise to amplified TCR beta CDR3 regions. TCR CDR3 regions were first amplified by RT-PCR with HTBI primers. Each CDR3 protein is one row after TCRdb ran MiXCR on the multiplex PCR reads. The table shows 550,000 to 650,000 distinct CDR3 sequences, with around 15% occurring only once. This clonotype was observed at least ten times. Newly diagnosed patients aged 18 to 65 had hyperthyroidism of under 2 months' duration. Uncontrolled infection, other autoimmune disease, pregnancy or lactation led to exclusion. Every diagnosis used clinical symptoms, serum thyroxine and TRAb, thyroid ultrasound and orbital computed tomography. PBMCs came from 10 ml fresh peripheral blood. This CDR3 contains 13 residues. V was clipped by 6 bases and J by 4 bases, with 13 bases between them. Germline lookup yields CDR1 SGHAT and CDR2 FQNNGV.

The chain couples TRBV11-2 to TRBJ2-7; D is perhaps TRBD2 (6 bases). This sequence originates from a woman in her thirties or forties with Graves' hyperthyroidism. The material sequenced was blood. The chain's CDR3 is CASRRDSRYEQYF. The DNA for the CDR3 is TGTGCCAGCAGACGGGACTCTCGGTACGAGCAGTACTTC.